Listed below are T cell receptor beta chains from one sample, sequenced in a study of beta chain features in type 1 diabetes. Clones were sequenced by immunoSEQ multiplex PCR, and TCRdb holds only the in-frame ones, with some missing. The table includes roughly 150,000 clones, approximately 9.1% detected once. The material sequenced was central memory CD4+ T cells from blood. All receptors come from a woman in her twenties or thirties with type 1 diabetes. CDR3s include the opening cysteine and the closing phenylalanine or tryptophan.

J gene	V gene	CDR3 protein
TRBJ2-5	TRBV5-6	CASSLDGSQETQYF
TRBJ2-1	TRBV25-1	CASSALAGVDNEQFF
TRBJ1-1	TRBV6-1	CASSGGDMLDTEAFF
TRBJ2-1	TRBV7-3	CASSLSPESGEQFF
TRBJ1-5	TRBV5-6	CASSYKGSFYSNQPQHF
TRBJ1-1	TRBV2	CASSAEQGDVEAFF
TRBJ2-1	TRBV7-3	CASSFGGGGDNEQFF
TRBJ1-2	TRBV9	CASHREIYGYTF
TRBJ1-1	TRBV30	CAWARQGNTEAFF
TRBJ2-1	TRBV5-1	CASSLTPPGTSNNEQFF
TRBJ2-1	TRBV18	CASSPTGDVYNEQFF
TRBJ1-1	TRBV11-2	CASSPGQVNAEAFF
TRBJ2-1	TRBV30	CAWSVRGSPYNEQFF
TRBJ2-3	TRBV5-6	CASSFQSTDTQYF
TRBJ1-2	TRBV4-2	CASSQGDFGYTF
TRBJ1-5	TRBV18	CASSPGQGGGNQPQHF
TRBJ1-2	TRBV19	CASSISERQNGYTF
TRBJ2-3	TRBV18	CASSAYTDTQYF
TRBJ2-7	TRBV7-9	CASSFPGGGHYF
TRBJ2-5	TRBV9	CASSVGRAGGPEEETQYF
TRBJ1-2	TRBV10-3	CAISPQPGQGTDGYTF
TRBJ2-3	TRBV5-1	CASSSSASTDTQYF
TRBJ2-5	TRBV10-3	CAISESSRQETQYF